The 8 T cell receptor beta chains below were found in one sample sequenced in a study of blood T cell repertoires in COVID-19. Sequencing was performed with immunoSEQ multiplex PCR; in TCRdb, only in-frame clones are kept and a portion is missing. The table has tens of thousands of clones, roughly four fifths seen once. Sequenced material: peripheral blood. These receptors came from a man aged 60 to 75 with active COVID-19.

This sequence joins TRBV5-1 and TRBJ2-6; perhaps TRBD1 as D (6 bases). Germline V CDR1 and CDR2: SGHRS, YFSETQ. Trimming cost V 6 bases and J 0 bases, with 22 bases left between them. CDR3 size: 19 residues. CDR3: CASTTNSGHLISGANVLTF. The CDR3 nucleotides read TGCGCCAGCACAACCAATTCGGGACACCTTATCTCTGGGGCCAACGTCCTGACTTTC.

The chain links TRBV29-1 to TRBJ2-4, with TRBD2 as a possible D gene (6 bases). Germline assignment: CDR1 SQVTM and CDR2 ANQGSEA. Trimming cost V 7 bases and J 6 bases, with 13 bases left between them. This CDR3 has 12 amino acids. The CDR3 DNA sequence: TGCAGCGCCCACGGGGGAGGAAACATTCAGTACTTC. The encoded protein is CSAHGGGNIQYF.

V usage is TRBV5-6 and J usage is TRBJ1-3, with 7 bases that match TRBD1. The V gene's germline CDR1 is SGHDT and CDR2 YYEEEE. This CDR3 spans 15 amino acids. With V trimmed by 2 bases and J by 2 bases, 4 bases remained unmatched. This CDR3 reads CASSLLDRAGNTIYF. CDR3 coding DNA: TGTGCCAGCAGCTTACTCGACAGGGCTGGAAACACCATATATTTT.

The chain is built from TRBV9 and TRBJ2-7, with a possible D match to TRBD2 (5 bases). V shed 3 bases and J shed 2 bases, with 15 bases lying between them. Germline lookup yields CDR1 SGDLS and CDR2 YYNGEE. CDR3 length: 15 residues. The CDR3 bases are TGTGCCAGCAGCGAGAGAGGACTCATGACCTACGAGCAGTACTTC. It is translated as CASSERGLMTYEQYF.

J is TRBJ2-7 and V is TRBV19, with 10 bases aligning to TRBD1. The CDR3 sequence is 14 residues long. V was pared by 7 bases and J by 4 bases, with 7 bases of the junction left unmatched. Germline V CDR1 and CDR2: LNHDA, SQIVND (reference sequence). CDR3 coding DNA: TGTGCCAGTACTCCGACAGGGGGCTTTTACGAGCAGTACTTC. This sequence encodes CASTPTGGFYEQYF.

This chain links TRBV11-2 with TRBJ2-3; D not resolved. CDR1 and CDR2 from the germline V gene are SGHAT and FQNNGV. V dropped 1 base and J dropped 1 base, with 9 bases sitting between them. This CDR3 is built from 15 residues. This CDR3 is CASSLGNFGTDTQYF. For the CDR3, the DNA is TGTGCCAGCAGCTTAGGTAACTTTGGCACAGATACGCAGTATTTT.

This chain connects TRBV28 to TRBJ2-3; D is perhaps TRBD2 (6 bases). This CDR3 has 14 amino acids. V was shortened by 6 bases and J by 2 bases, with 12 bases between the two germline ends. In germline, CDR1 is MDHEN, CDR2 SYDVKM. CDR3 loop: CASRGGAYTDTQYF. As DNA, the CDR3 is TGTGCCAGCAGGGGCGGGGCCTACACAGATACGCAGTATTTT.

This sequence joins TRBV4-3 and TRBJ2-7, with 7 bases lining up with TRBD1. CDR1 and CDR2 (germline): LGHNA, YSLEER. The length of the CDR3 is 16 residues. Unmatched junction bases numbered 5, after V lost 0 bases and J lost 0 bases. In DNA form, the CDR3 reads TGCGCCAGCAGCCAAGAGAGGCAGGGGGTCTCCTACGAGCAGTACTTC. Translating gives CASSQERQGVSYEQYF.